Listed below are T cell receptor beta chains from one sample, sequenced in a study of PD-1 blockade in classical Hodgkin lymphoma. Data came from immunoSEQ multiplex PCR; TCRdb stores just in-frame clones and leaves some out. The sample consists of over 60,000 clones, 71% of them appearing once. The sequencing here drew on peripheral blood mononuclear cells (PBMCs), taken before the second cycle of nivolumab. These receptors all come from a human donor with classical Hodgkin lymphoma. CDR3s leave out the opening cysteine and the closing phenylalanine or tryptophan. The D gene is left open where the match is weak.

J	D	V	CDR3
TRBJ2-2	-	TRBV30	AWYFGTSGTGELF
TRBJ1-1	-	TRBV29-1	SERVSTEAF
TRBJ1-1	-	TRBV7-6	ASSKQDMNTEAF
TRBJ1-2	TRBD1	TRBV19	ASRGDSPANYGYT
TRBJ2-7	TRBD2	TRBV6-5	ASRAGGTYEQY
TRBJ2-2	-	TRBV28	AISVEVNTGELF
TRBJ2-3	TRBD2	TRBV11-3	ASSLVAGSNTDTQY
TRBJ2-1	TRBD2	TRBV7-9	ASSLLLGAGVGDEQF
TRBJ2-5	TRBD1	TRBV6-1	ASSEFGTGVETQY
TRBJ1-2	-	TRBV7-3	ASRPLPHNYGYT
TRBJ2-7	-	TRBV7-9	ASSLSGATYEQY
TRBJ2-3	-	TRBV14	ASSREQLGRQY
TRBJ2-5	TRBD2	TRBV5-6	ASSFLGGGLETQY
TRBJ1-6	-	TRBV21-1	ASSTVAGNSPLH
TRBJ2-7	TRBD1	TRBV6-5	ASSPAGTVSYEQY
TRBJ2-1	-	TRBV9	ASSVEPVVPYNEQF
TRBJ2-7	TRBD2	TRBV9	ASSVDPSGGLEQY
TRBJ1-1	-	TRBV7-7	ASSLDNSGGSTEAF
TRBJ1-6	-	TRBV11-2	ASSLVARPLH
TRBJ2-7	TRBD2	TRBV5-1	ASSLKLAGGIEQY
-	TRBD2	TRBV13	ASSLGSGLVGDEQY
TRBJ2-1	TRBD2	TRBV6-5	ASSSLAGVTVEQF
TRBJ1-5	-	TRBV7-9	ASSLGNQPQH
TRBJ1-2	-	TRBV18	ASSPPGANYGYT
TRBJ1-5	-	TRBV7-6	ASSSFENQPQH
TRBJ2-3	TRBD1	TRBV6-4	ASSDSGQGATDTQY
-	-	TRBV19	ASSWDRSYEQY
TRBJ1-3	-	TRBV19	ASQGEGNTIY
TRBJ1-1	TRBD1	TRBV2	ASSEGTGFEAF
TRBJ2-3	-	TRBV7-5	VRSSRPLTDTQY
TRBJ1-1	-	TRBV11-3	ASSLAGTQAF
TRBJ2-2	TRBD1	TRBV19	ASTLSPTGAGELF
TRBJ2-1	-	TRBV5-1	ASSLATDPVVVDEQF
TRBJ1-4	-	TRBV19	ASSILGSTNEKLF
TRBJ2-3	TRBD1	TRBV5-1	ASSLGGEGAPDTQY
TRBJ2-4	-	TRBV19	ASSTVAKNIQY
TRBJ2-7	TRBD1	TRBV18	ASSSRQGASYEQY
TRBJ2-7	TRBD1	TRBV27	ASSWGQGAEQY
TRBJ2-5	-	TRBV14	ASSQFRAQETQY
TRBJ1-5	-	TRBV2	ASSGGFGNQPQH
TRBJ1-1	-	TRBV30	AWTIGSGFVMNTEAF
TRBJ2-2	-	TRBV6-1	ASSEAWGYTNTGELF